A single sample is the source of the 29 T cell receptor beta chains below, sequenced in a study of OX40 agonist ivuxolimab in advanced cancers. TCRdb's copy holds only in-frame clones and misses some; the assay was immunoSEQ multiplex PCR. The repertoire holds some 50,000 clones, with over 75% as singletons. The specimen was CD4+ or CD8+ T cells sorted from blood, collected in a trial of the OX40 agonist ivuxolimab. The receptor set was obtained from an adult with an advanced solid tumor such as melanoma, head and neck, liver or kidney cancer.

The genes are TRBV7-2 and TRBJ1-1, with a possible D match to TRBD1 (5 bases). Trimming removed 5 bases at V and 11 bases at J, with 15 bases between. Germline V lookup: CDR1 SGHTA, CDR2 FQGNSA. The CDR3 has 12 residues. In DNA form, the CDR3 reads TGTGCCAGCAGCGCGCAGGGACTCAGCGCTTTCTTT. Its translation is CASSAQGLSAFF.

V gene TRBV9 combines with J gene TRBJ1-2, with 8 positions matching TRBD1. The CDR3 totals 14 residues. CDR1 and CDR2 (germline): SGDLS, YYNGEE. Trimming took 4 bases from V and 3 from J; bases not matched to a gene: 5. The CDR3 DNA sequence: TGTGCCAGCAGCAACCCAGGGGGCTACTATGGCTACACCTTC. Translation gives CASSNPGGYYGYTF. The variable domain in full, completed from reference TRBV9 and TRBJ1-2, reads DSGVTQTPKHLITATGQRVTLRCSPRSGDLSVYWYQQSLDQGLQFLIQYYNGEERAKGNILERFSAQQFPDLHSELNLSSLELGDSALYFCASSNPGGYYGYTFGSGTRLTVV.

The gene calls are TRBV5-1 and TRBJ1-2; D remains ambiguous. CDR3 length equals 15 residues. CDR1 and CDR2 (germline): SGHRS, YFSETQ. Trimming removed 0 bases from V and 6 bases from J, with 15 bases in between. CDR3 DNA sequence: TGCGCCAGCAGCTTGGTACCAAGAGGATCTCATGGCTACACCTTC. It encodes CASSLVPRGSHGYTF.

J is TRBJ2-4 and V is TRBV6-1, with 8 bases identical to TRBD2. This CDR3 has 13 residues. Trimming cost V 6 bases and J 3 bases; bases outside gene matches: 1. Germline V gene lookup returns CDR1 MNHNS and CDR2 SASEGT. The DNA for the CDR3 is TGTGCCAGCAGAGCGGGAGTCAAAAACATTCAGTACTTC. The encoded protein is CASRAGVKNIQYF.

J is TRBJ2-7 and V is TRBV5-1, with D perhaps TRBD1 (6 bases). Per the germline V gene, CDR1 is SGHRS and CDR2 is YFSETQ. There are 14 residues in the CDR3. V was clipped by 4 bases and J by 5 bases, with 16 bases between them. CDR3 in DNA: TGCGCCAGCAGCATACAGGGACATGAAGACGAGCAGTACTTC. Translating gives CASSIQGHEDEQYF.

This chain connects TRBV28 to TRBJ2-3; TRBD2 might be the D (5 bases). The germline V gene has CDR1 MDHEN and CDR2 SYDVKM. Trimming removed 2 bases from V and 0 bases from J, with 9 bases in between. The CDR3 runs 15 residues. The CDR3 DNA sequence: TGTGCCAGCAGTTTACGGGAATACAGCACAGATACGCAGTATTTT. Its protein product is CASSLREYSTDTQYF.

The chain has TRBV7-3 and TRBJ2-1; 10 bases are shared with TRBD2. V lost 5 bases to trimming and J lost 8 bases; unmatched junction nucleotides: 9. Germline CDR1 SGHTA, CDR2 FQGTGA. This CDR3 region has 15 residues. This chain's CDR3 is CASSTSSGSWDEQFF. CDR3 sequence (DNA): TGTGCCAGCAGCACGTCTAGCGGGAGTTGGGATGAGCAGTTCTTC.

This clone appeared a few times. The chain combines TRBV4-1 with TRBJ2-5, with D perhaps matching TRBD1 (5 bases). V lost 0 bases and J lost 5, with 10 bases in between. The germline CDR1 and CDR2 sequences are MGHRA and YSYEKL. The length of the CDR3 is 14 residues. CDR3 coding DNA: TGCGCCAGCAGCCAAGATGGGAAGGGGGAGACCCAGTACTTC. This codes for CASSQDGKGETQYF.

Only one count was recorded for this clone. The gene calls are TRBV10-3 and TRBJ2-5; no clear D gene. The CDR3 has 12 residues. The V gene lost 2 bases and the J gene lost 2 bases, with 3 bases spanning the gap. Looked up from germline, CDR1 is ENHRY and CDR2 is SYGVKD. This CDR3 reads CAISELQETQYF. The CDR3 nucleotides read TGTGCCATCAGTGAGCTTCAAGAGACCCAGTACTTC.

This chain uses TRBV5-6 with TRBJ2-3; D is undetermined. This CDR3 has 12 amino acids. CDR1 and CDR2 from the germline V gene are SGHDT and YYEEEE. The ends were cut back, 4 bases at V and 5 bases at J, with 8 bases in the middle. CDR3 sequence reads: CASSPGLDTQYF. The CDR3 DNA is TGTGCCAGCAGCCCCGGATTAGATACGCAGTATTTT. The whole variable domain, filled in from reference TRBV5-6 and TRBJ2-3, reads DAGVTQSPTHLIKTRGQQVTLRCSPKSGHDTVSWYQQALGQGPQFIFQYYEEEERQRGNFPDRFSGHQFPNYSSELNVNALLLGDSALYLCASSPGLDTQYFGPGTRLTVL.

The rearrangement uses TRBV11-3 and TRBJ2-3; D not resolved. V shed 3 bases and J shed 0 bases, with 16 bases lying between them. This CDR3 spans 17 amino acids. In germline, CDR1 is SGHNT, CDR2 YENEEA. The CDR3 sequence is CASSFRTILLSTDTQYF. CDR3 DNA sequence: TGTGCCAGCAGCTTCCGGACCATACTCCTTAGCACAGATACGCAGTATTTT.

The chain uses TRBV5-4 and TRBJ2-1; 7 positions agree with TRBD1. After removal of 0 bases from V and 4 bases from J, the junction contained 4 bases not matched to a gene. This CDR3 is 15 amino acids long. The germline CDR1 and CDR2 sequences are SGHNT and YYREEE (reference sequence). CDR3 nucleotide sequence: TGTGCCAGCAGCTTGGGGGCAGGGGGTTACAATGAGCAGTTCTTC. It translates to CASSLGAGGYNEQFF.

The V gene is TRBV6-6, the J gene TRBJ1-2; 7 nucleotides match TRBD1. Trimming removed 7 bases from V and 4 bases from J; junction bases left unmatched: 3. Looked up from germline, CDR1 is MNHNY and CDR2 is SVGAGI (reference sequence). This CDR3 has 12 residues. Here the CDR3 DNA reads TGTGCCAGCACCGGACAGGCCTATGGCTACACCTTC. This codes for CASTGQAYGYTF.

The rearrangement links TRBV2 to TRBJ2-1; 10 nucleotides line up with TRBD2. The CDR3 covers 17 residues. The germline CDR1 and CDR2 sequences are SNHLY and FYNNEI. Trimming cost V 4 bases and J 1 base; bases outside gene matches: 7. CDR3 sequence: CASSGPSGGRSYNEQFF. The CDR3, as DNA: TGTGCCAGCAGTGGCCCTAGCGGGGGACGATCCTACAATGAGCAGTTCTTC.

The chain has TRBV7-2 and TRBJ2-7; D possibly corresponds to TRBD1 (5 bases). The CDR3 is 15 amino acids. Trimming shortened V by 5 bases and J by 0 bases, and 14 bases separated the two germline ends. Germline V lookup: CDR1 SGHTA, CDR2 FQGNSA. The CDR3 DNA is TGTGCCAGCAGCCCTACCGGCAGGGACTCCTACGAGCAGTACTTC. Amino acids: CASSPTGRDSYEQYF.

This chain uses TRBV7-9 with TRBJ2-1; TRBD1 agrees at 9 bases. This CDR3 has 19 amino acids. V dropped 4 bases and J dropped 0; count of bases not matched to a gene: 13. CDR1 is SEHNR and CDR2 is FQNEAQ in the germline V gene (reference sequence). The CDR3 region has the DNA TGTGCCAGCAGCTCCACTCCGGGACAGGGTGGGAGCTCCTACAATGAGCAGTTCTTC. This codes for CASSSTPGQGGSSYNEQFF.

The genes are TRBV10-3 and TRBJ2-2; D not resolved. Trimming removed 7 bases from V and 6 bases from J, with 9 bases in between. Germline V lookup: CDR1 ENHRY, CDR2 SYGVKD. The CDR3 has 12 amino acids. Written as DNA, the CDR3 is TGTGCCATCACCCCCGGCCCCGGGGAGCTGTTTTTT. It is translated as CAITPGPGELFF.

CDR3 region: CASSVGSGPEQYF. In DNA form, the CDR3 reads TGTGCCAGCAGCGTAGGATCAGGGCCCGAGCAGTACTTC. The gene calls are TRBV9 and TRBJ2-7; tentatively, D is TRBD1 (5 bases). Trimming left V 0 bases short and J 6 bases short, with 10 bases between. This CDR3 is built from 13 residues. The germline V gene encodes CDR1 SGDLS and CDR2 YYNGEE.

This chain links TRBV7-9 with TRBJ2-1; 11 bases map to TRBD2. V gave up 4 bases and J gave up 9 bases; unmatched junction bases: 8. This CDR3 is built from 15 residues. Germline V lookup: CDR1 SEHNR, CDR2 FQNEAQ (reference sequence). CDR3 sequence (DNA): TGTGCCAGCAGCTATAGCACTAGCGGGAGCGGTGAGCAGTTCTTC. Protein product: CASSYSTSGSGEQFF.

The V gene is TRBV14, the J gene TRBJ2-7; no clear D gene. The germline CDR1 and CDR2 sequences are SGHDN and FVKESK. This CDR3 region has 14 residues. V was clipped by 1 base and J by 6 bases, with 13 bases between them. CDR3 in amino acids: CASSQVLAVGEQYF. In nucleotides, the CDR3 is TGTGCCAGCAGCCAAGTCCTCGCTGTGGGCGAGCAGTACTTC.

This rearrangement joins TRBV28 to TRBJ2-5; TRBD1 is a possible D gene (5 bases). The V and J ends lost 5 bases and 3 bases respectively, with 10 bases between them. CDR1 MDHEN and CDR2 SYDVKM come from the germline V gene. The CDR3 extends over 13 amino acids. The CDR3 sequence is CASSMTVEETQYF. The CDR3 DNA follows: TGTGCCAGCAGTATGACAGTTGAAGAGACCCAGTACTTC.

The chain uses TRBV10-3 and TRBJ1-3; D possibly corresponds to TRBD1 (6 bases). With 2 bases removed from V and 3 bases from J, the gap between germline ends came to 8 bases. CDR3 size: 14 residues. Per germline, CDR1 ENHRY and CDR2 SYGVKD. CDR3 region: CAISETGLGNTIYF. In DNA, the CDR3 is TGTGCCATCAGTGAGACAGGGCTTGGAAACACCATATATTTT.

V gene TRBV6-5 combines with J gene TRBJ1-1; 8 nucleotides match TRBD1. The junction had 3 bases not matched to a gene; V was cut back by 6 bases and J by 0 bases. This CDR3 contains 14 residues. Germline-derived CDR1 and CDR2 are MNHEY and SVGAGI. The CDR3 region has the DNA TGTGCCAGCAGAAACAGGGGGATGAACACTGAAGCTTTCTTT. Translating gives CASRNRGMNTEAFF.

The chain couples TRBV5-1 to TRBJ2-5; 8 bases match TRBD2. Near its end, the DNA agrees better with TRBJ2-7, so the J call may be wrong. This CDR3 spans 18 amino acids. CDR1 is SGHRS, CDR2 YFSETQ, per germline. Here the CDR3 reads CASSPEPSSGTNYYEQYF. The CDR3 DNA sequence: TGCGCCAGCAGCCCCGAACCAAGTAGCGGGACTAACTACTACGAGCAGTACTTC.

This chain uses TRBV4-1 with TRBJ1-2, with D possibly matching TRBD1 (6 bases). The CDR3 sequence is 14 residues long. In germline, CDR1 is MGHRA, CDR2 YSYEKL. V was clipped by 6 bases and J by 2 bases, with 13 bases between them. The CDR3: CASSSEQGNYGYTF. The CDR3 DNA is TGCGCCAGCAGTTCCGAACAGGGAAACTATGGCTACACCTTC.

The rearrangement links TRBV10-3 to TRBJ2-7; the match to TRBD2 covers 8 bases. The trim removed 4 bases at V and 0 bases at J, leaving 5 bases unmatched. The CDR3 sequence is 15 residues long. Germline CDR1 ENHRY, CDR2 SYGVKD. The CDR3 loop reads CAISGSGSLSYEQYF. In nucleotides, the CDR3 is TGTGCCATCAGTGGGAGCGGGAGTCTCTCCTACGAGCAGTACTTC.

The V and J genes are TRBV4-3 and TRBJ2-1; TRBD1 agrees at 7 bases. V shed 0 bases and J 6 bases; nucleotides not matched to a gene: 14. Germline V gives CDR1 LGHNA, CDR2 YSLEER. The CDR3 length is 18 residues. The CDR3 sequence: CASSQDKGASIHSNEQFF. The DNA for the CDR3 is TGCGCCAGCAGCCAAGATAAGGGGGCGAGTATACATAGCAATGAGCAGTTCTTC.

This chain connects TRBV7-2 to TRBJ2-5, with unresolved D. The CDR3 is 13 residues long. The V and J ends lost 5 bases and 2 bases respectively, with 9 bases between them. Germline CDR1 SGHTA, CDR2 FQGNSA. For the CDR3, the DNA is TGTGCCAGCAGCCGCGGACGGCAAGAGACCCAGTACTTC. It yields the protein CASSRGRQETQYF.

This chain connects TRBV29-1 to TRBJ2-7; TRBD1 is a possible D gene (5 bases). V lost 7 bases, J lost 5 bases, and 15 bases lay in between. Germline CDR1 and CDR2: SQVTM and ANQGSEA. This CDR3 comprises 12 residues. The CDR3 loop is CSAVGDGDEQYF. CDR3 in DNA: TGCAGCGCGGTAGGGGATGGGGACGAGCAGTACTTC.